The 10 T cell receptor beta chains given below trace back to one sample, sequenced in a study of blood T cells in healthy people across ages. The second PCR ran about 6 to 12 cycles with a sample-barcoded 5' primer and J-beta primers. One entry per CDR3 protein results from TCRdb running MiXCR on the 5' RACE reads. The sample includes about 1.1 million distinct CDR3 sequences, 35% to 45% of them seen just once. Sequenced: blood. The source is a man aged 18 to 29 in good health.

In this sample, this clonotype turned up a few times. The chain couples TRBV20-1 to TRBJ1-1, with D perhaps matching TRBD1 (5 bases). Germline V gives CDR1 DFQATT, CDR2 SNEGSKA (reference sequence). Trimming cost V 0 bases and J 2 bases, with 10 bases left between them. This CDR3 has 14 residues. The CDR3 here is CSARDGQGNTEAFF. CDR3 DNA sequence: TGCAGTGCTAGAGATGGGCAGGGAAACACTGAAGCTTTCTTT.

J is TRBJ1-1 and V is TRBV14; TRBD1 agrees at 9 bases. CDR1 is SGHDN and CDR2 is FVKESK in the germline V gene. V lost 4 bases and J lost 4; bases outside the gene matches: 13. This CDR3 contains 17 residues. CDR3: CASSLRDRVIWGTEAFF. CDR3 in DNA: TGTGCCAGCAGCCTCCGGGACAGGGTAATCTGGGGCACTGAAGCTTTCTTT.

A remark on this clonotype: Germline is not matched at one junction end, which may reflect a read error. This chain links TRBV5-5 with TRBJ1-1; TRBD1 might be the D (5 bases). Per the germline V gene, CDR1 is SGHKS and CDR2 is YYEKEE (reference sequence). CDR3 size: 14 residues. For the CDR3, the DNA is TGTGCCAGCAGCCCCGGGACGGGGAACACTGGAGCTTTCTTT. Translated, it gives CASSPGTGNTGAFF.

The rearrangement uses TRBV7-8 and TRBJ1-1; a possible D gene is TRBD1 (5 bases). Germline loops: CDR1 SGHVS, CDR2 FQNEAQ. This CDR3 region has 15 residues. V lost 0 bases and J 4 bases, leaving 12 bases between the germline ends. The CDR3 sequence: CASSLAHRGSTEAFF. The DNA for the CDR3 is TGTGCCAGCAGCTTAGCGCATAGGGGAAGCACTGAAGCTTTCTTT.

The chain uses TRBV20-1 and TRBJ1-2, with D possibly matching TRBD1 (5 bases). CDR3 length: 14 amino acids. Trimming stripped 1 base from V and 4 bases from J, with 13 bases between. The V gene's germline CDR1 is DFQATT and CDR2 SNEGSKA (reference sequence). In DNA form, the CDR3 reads TGCAGTGCTAGAGGGGACTGGGGGTCCTATGGCTACACCTTC. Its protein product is CSARGDWGSYGYTF.

CDR3 sequence: CASSLSSGGVTDTQYF. DNA for the CDR3: TGTGCCAGCAGCTTGTCATCAGGGGGCGTTACAGATACGCAGTATTTT. This rearrangement joins TRBV11-2 to TRBJ2-3; 8 bases line up with TRBD1. Germline-derived CDR1 and CDR2 are SGHAT and FQNNGV. Losses at the gene ends were 3 bases for V and 3 bases for J; bases not matched to a gene: 8. The CDR3 length is 16 residues.

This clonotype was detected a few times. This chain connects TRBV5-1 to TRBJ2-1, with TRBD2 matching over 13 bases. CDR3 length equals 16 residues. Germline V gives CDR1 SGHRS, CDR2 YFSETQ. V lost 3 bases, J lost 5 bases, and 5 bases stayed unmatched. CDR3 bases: TGCGCCAGCAGCTGGACCGGGACTAGCGGGAACAATGAGCAGTTCTTC. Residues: CASSWTGTSGNNEQFF.

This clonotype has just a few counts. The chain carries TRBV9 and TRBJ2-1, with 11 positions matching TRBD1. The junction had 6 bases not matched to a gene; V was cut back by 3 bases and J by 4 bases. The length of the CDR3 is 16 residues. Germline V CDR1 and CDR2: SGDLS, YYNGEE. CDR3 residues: CASSGPGQGGYNEQFF. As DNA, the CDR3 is TGTGCCAGCAGCGGGCCGGGACAGGGGGGTTACAATGAGCAGTTCTTC.

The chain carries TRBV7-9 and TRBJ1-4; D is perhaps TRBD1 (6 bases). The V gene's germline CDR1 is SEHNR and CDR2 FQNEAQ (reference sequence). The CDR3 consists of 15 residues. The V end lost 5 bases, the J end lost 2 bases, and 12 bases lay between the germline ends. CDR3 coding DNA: TGTGCCAGCAGCCCTCAGGGGACCACTAATGAAAAACTGTTTTTT. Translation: CASSPQGTTNEKLFF.

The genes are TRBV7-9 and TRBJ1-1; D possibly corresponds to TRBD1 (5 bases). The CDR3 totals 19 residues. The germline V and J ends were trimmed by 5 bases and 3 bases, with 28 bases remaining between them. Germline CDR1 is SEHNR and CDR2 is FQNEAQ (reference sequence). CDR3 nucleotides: TGTGCCAGCAGCACCCACCTGGGGGTTAAGGGTCCAAGGGACACTGAAGCTTTCTTT. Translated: CASSTHLGVKGPRDTEAFF.